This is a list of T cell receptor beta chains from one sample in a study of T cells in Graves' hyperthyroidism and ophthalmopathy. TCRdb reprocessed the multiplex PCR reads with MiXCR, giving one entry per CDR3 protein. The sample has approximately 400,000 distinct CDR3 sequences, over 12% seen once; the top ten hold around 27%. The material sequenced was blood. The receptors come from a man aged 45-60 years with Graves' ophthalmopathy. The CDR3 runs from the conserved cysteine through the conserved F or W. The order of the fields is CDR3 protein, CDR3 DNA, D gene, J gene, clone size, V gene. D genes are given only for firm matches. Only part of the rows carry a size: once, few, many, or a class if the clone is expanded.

CDR3: CASSLAVDYEQYF
DNA: TGCGCCAGCAGCTTGGCGGTCGACTACGAGCAGTACTTC
D: .
J: TRBJ2-7
size: many
V: TRBV5-1

CDR3: CSASVLAGGPADTQYF
DNA: TGCAGTGCTAGCGTTCTAGCGGGAGGGCCCGCAGATACGCAGTATTTT
D: TRBD2
J: TRBJ2-3
size: few
V: TRBV20-1

CDR3: CSASYTANTEAFF
DNA: TGCAGTGCTAGTTATACAGCGAACACTGAAGCTTTCTTT
D: .
J: TRBJ1-1
size: few
V: TRBV20-1

CDR3: CASSPGGTNQPQHF
DNA: TGTGCCAGCAGCCCTGGGGGGACAAATCAGCCCCAGCATTTT
D: .
J: TRBJ1-5
size: many
V: TRBV9

CDR3: CAGYRGPSSGANVLTF
DNA: TGTGCCGGTTACAGGGGGCCCTCTTCTGGGGCCAACGTCCTGACTTTC
D: TRBD1
J: TRBJ2-6
size: few
V: TRBV30

CDR3: CASSQELSVSPSDEQYF
DNA: TGCGCCAGCAGCCAAGAACTAAGTGTCTCCCCAAGTGACGAGCAGTACTTC
D: .
J: TRBJ2-7
size: many
V: TRBV4-1

CDR3: CASSLSGGDEQFF
DNA: TGTGCTAGCAGCTTATCAGGGGGCGATGAGCAGTTCTTC
D: TRBD1
J: TRBJ2-1
size: .
V: TRBV7-7

CDR3: CASIPGQAYEQYF
DNA: TGTGCCAGCATCCCGGGACAGGCCTACGAGCAGTACTTC
D: TRBD1
J: TRBJ2-7
size: many
V: TRBV6-1

CDR3: CASSQDPTIVTEAFF
DNA: TGTGCCAGCAGCCAAGACCCTACGATAGTCACTGAAGCTTTCTTT
D: .
J: TRBJ1-1
size: many
V: TRBV3-1

CDR3: CASSFRTRGYEQYF
DNA: TGTGCCAGCAGCTTCAGGACTAGAGGGTACGAGCAGTACTTC
D: TRBD2
J: TRBJ2-7
size: many
V: TRBV12-3/TRBV12-4

CDR3: CASTLRTGWDRVTTEQFF
DNA: TGTGCCAGCACCTTAAGGACGGGGTGGGACAGGGTTACCACTGAGCAGTTCTTC
D: TRBD1
J: TRBJ2-1
size: many
V: TRBV12-3/TRBV12-4

CDR3: CASRRVGPSSGANVLTF
DNA: TGTGCCAGCAGGAGAGTGGGACCAAGCTCTGGGGCCAACGTCCTGACTTTC
D: .
J: TRBJ2-6
size: few
V: TRBV2

CDR3: CAISEGSGRSFKEQYF
DNA: TGTGCCATCAGTGAGGGAAGCGGGAGGTCGTTTAAAGAGCAGTACTTC
D: TRBD2
J: TRBJ2-7
size: many
V: TRBV10-3

CDR3: CASRLGQLLEAFF
DNA: TGTGCCAGCAGGCTGGGACAGCTCCTGGAAGCTTTCTTT
D: TRBD1
J: TRBJ1-1
size: many
V: TRBV13

CDR3: CASSITDEETQYF
DNA: TGTGCCAGTAGTATCACAGATGAAGAGACCCAGTACTTC
D: .
J: TRBJ2-5
size: few
V: TRBV19

CDR3: CSVERLNEQFF
DNA: TGCAGCGTTGAGAGGCTCAATGAGCAGTTCTTC
D: .
J: TRBJ2-1
size: .
V: TRBV20-1

CDR3: CASSFSRVPEAFF
DNA: TGTGCCAGCAGCTTTTCCAGGGTCCCTGAAGCTTTCTTT
D: .
J: TRBJ1-1
size: .
V: TRBV5-6

CDR3: CASSSGLAGGNYEQYF
DNA: TGCGCCAGCAGCTCCGGACTAGCGGGAGGGAACTACGAGCAGTACTTC
D: TRBD2
J: TRBJ2-7
size: many
V: TRBV5-1

CDR3: CASSLKFGTGGGSNQPQHF
DNA: TGTGCCAGCAGCTTGAAATTTGGGACAGGGGGCGGTAGCAATCAGCCCCAGCATTTT
D: TRBD1
J: TRBJ1-5
size: many
V: TRBV5-5

CDR3: CASSDIGIGTEAFF
DNA: TGTGCCAGCAGTGATATCGGAATTGGGACTGAAGCTTTCTTT
D: .
J: TRBJ1-1
size: many
V: TRBV2